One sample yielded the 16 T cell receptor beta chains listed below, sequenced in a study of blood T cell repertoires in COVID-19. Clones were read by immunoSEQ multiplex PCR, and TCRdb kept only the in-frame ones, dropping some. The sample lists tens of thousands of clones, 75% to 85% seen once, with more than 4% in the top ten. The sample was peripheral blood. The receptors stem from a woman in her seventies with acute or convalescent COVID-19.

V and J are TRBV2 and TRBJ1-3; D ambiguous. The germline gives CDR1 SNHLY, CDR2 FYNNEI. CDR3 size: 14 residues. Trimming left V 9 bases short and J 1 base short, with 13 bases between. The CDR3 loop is CASLAQQSGNTIYF. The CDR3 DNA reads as TGTGCCAGTCTCGCACAGCAATCTGGAAACACCATATATTTT. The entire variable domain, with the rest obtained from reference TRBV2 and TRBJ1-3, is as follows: EPEVTQTPSHQVTQMGQEVILRCVPISNHLYFYWYRQILGQKVEFLVSFYNNEISEKSEIFDDQFSVERPDGSNFTLKIRSTKLEDSAMYFCASLAQQSGNTIYFGEGSWLTVV.

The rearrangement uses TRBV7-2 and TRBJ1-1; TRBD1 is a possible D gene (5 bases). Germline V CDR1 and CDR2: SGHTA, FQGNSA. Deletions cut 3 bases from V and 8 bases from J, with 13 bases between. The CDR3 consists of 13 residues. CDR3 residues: CASSLWQGREAFF. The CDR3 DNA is TGTGCCAGCAGCTTGTGGCAGGGTCGGGAAGCTTTCTTT.

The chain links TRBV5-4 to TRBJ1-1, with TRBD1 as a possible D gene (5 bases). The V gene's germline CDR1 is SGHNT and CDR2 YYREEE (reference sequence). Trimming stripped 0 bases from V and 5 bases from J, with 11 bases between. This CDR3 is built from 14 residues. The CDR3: CASSLDPGRTEAFF. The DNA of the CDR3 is TGTGCCAGCAGCTTGGACCCAGGGAGGACTGAAGCTTTCTTT.

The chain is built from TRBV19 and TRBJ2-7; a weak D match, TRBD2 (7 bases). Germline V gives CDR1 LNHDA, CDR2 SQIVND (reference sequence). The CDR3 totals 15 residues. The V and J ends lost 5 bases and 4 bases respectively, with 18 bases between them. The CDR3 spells CASSVTAGHSYEQYF. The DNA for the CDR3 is TGTGCCAGTAGTGTGACAGCGGGACACTCGTACGAGCAGTACTTC.

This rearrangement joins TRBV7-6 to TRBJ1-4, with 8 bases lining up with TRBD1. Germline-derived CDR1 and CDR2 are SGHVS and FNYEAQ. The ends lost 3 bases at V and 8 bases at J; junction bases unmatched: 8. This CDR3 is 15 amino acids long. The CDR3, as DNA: TGTGCCAGCAGCTTGCGGACAGGGCAGGGGGAAAAACTGTTTTTT. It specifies CASSLRTGQGEKLFF.

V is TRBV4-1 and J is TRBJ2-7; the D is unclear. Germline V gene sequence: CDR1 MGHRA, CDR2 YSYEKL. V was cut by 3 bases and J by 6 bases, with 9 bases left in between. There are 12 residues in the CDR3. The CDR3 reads CASSQSYGEQYF. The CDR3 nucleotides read TGCGCCAGCAGCCAGTCATACGGCGAGCAGTACTTC.

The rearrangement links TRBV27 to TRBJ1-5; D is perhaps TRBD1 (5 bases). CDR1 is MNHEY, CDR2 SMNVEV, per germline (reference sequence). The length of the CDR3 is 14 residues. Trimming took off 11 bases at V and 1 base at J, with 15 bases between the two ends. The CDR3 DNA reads TGTGCCTCTAGGCTGGGGGGAAGCAATCAGCCCCAGCATTTT. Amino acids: CASRLGGSNQPQHF.

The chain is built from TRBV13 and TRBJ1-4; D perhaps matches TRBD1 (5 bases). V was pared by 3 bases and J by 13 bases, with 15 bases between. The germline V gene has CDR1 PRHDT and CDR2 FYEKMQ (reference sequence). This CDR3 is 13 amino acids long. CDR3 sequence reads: CASSFNTDGGLFF. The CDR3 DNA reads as TGTGCCAGCAGCTTCAATACTGACGGGGGACTGTTTTTT.

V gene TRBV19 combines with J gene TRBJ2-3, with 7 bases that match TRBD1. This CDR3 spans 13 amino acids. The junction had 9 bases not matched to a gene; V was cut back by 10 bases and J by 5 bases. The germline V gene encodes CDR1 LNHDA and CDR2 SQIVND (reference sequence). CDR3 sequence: CATSGTALDTQYF. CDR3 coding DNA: TGTGCCACCTCCGGGACAGCCCTAGATACGCAGTATTTT.

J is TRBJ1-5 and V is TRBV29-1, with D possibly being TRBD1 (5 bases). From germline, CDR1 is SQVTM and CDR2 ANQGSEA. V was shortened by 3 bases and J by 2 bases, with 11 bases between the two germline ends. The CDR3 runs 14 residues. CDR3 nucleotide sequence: TGCAGCGTTGAGGGGGGTGAGGGCAATCAGCCCCAGCATTTT. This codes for CSVEGGEGNQPQHF.

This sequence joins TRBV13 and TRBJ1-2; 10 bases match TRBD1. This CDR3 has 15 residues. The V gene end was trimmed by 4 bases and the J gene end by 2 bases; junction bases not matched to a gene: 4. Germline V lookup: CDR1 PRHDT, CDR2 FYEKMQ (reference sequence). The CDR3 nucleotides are TGTGCCAGCAGCTACCAGACAGGGGGCAACTATGGCTACACCTTC. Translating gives CASSYQTGGNYGYTF.

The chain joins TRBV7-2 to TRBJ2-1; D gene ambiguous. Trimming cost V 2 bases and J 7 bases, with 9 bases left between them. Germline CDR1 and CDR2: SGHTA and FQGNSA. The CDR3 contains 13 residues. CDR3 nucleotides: TGTGCCAGCAGCTTATATGGTCGGAATGAGCAGTTCTTC. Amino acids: CASSLYGRNEQFF. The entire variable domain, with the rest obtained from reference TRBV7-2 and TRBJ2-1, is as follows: GAGVSQSPSNKVTEKGKDVELRCDPISGHTALYWYRQSLGQGLEFLIYFQGNSAPDKSGLPSDRFSAERTGGSVSTLTIQRTQQEDSAVYLCASSLYGRNEQFFGPGTRLTVL.

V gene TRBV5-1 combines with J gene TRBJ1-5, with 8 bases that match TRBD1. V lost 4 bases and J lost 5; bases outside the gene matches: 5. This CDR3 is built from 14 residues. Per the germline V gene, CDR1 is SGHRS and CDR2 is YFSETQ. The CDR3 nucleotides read TGCGCCAGCAGCCTCGGACAGGGTGATCAGCCCCAGCATTTT. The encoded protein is CASSLGQGDQPQHF.

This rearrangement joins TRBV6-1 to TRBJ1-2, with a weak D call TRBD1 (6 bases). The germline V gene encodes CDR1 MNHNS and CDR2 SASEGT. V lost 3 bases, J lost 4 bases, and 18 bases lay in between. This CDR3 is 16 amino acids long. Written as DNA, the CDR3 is TGTGCCAGCAGTGAGAACTGGACAGAGGAGAGCTATGGCTACACCTTC. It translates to CASSENWTEESYGYTF.

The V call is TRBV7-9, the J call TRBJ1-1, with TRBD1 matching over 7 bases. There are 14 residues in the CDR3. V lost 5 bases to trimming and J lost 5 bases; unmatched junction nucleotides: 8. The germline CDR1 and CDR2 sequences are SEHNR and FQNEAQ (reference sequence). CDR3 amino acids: CASSADRVATEAFF. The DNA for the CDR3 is TGTGCCAGCAGCGCCGACAGGGTTGCGACTGAAGCTTTCTTT.

DNA of the CDR3: TGTGCCAGTAGGGGACAGGGGGCCTGGGCCAACGTCCTGACTTTC. Translated, it gives CASRGQGAWANVLTF. This chain connects TRBV19 to TRBJ2-6, with 12 bases lining up with TRBD1. V was clipped by 6 bases and J by 5 bases; unmatched bases: 2. CDR3 size: 15 residues. Per the germline V gene, CDR1 is LNHDA and CDR2 is SQIVND (reference sequence).